This passage covers 22 T cell receptor beta chains from one sample sequenced in a study of cytomegalovirus exposure and HLA in healthy donors. 60 Vbeta and 13 Jbeta primers were used in PCR. Clones were read by immunoSEQ multiplex PCR, and TCRdb kept only the in-frame ones, dropping some. The table has approximately 100,000 clones, about 80% seen once. The material sequenced was PBMCs. Source of these receptors: a man aged 55 to 70 in good health and CMV-seropositive.

The chain links TRBV6-6 to TRBJ2-7; 7 positions match TRBD1. V dropped 7 bases and J dropped 4; count of bases not matched to a gene: 7. The germline CDR1 and CDR2 sequences are MNHNY and SVGAGI (reference sequence). The CDR3 runs to 13 residues. CDR3 residues: CASTQDRVYEQYF. For the CDR3, the DNA is TGTGCCAGCACCCAAGACAGGGTTTACGAGCAGTACTTC.

The rearrangement joins TRBV5-4 to TRBJ1-5, with D maybe TRBD1 (5 bases). The CDR3 contains 15 residues. Germline V gene data show CDR1 as SGHNT and CDR2 as YYREEE (reference sequence). The V end was cut by 1 base, the J end by 4 bases, with 12 bases between. DNA of the CDR3: TGTGCCAGCAGCTTGCTGCCAGGGTTTAATCAGCCCCAGCATTTT. Translating gives CASSLLPGFNQPQHF. Together with reference TRBV5-4 and TRBJ1-5, the CDR3 gives the full variable domain: ETGVTQSPTHLIKTRGQQVTLRCSSQSGHNTVSWYQQALGQGPQFIFQYYREEENGRGNFPPRFSGLQFPNYSSELNVNALELDDSALYLCASSLLPGFNQPQHFGDGTRLSIL.

This clone was counted once. DNA for the CDR3: TGTGCCAGCAGTTTAATGCTAGCGGGGGTGCGGGGGACCCAGTACTTC. It specifies CASSLMLAGVRGTQYF. The V gene is TRBV28, the J gene TRBJ2-5; 10 bases map to TRBD2. Per the germline V gene, CDR1 is MDHEN and CDR2 is SYDVKM. This CDR3 contains 16 residues. The trim removed 2 bases at V and 7 bases at J, leaving 10 bases unmatched. The entire variable domain, with the rest obtained from reference TRBV28 and TRBJ2-5, is as follows: DVKVTQSSRYLVKRTGEKVFLECVQDMDHENMFWYRQDPGLGLRLIYFSYDVKMKEKGDIPEGYSVSREKKERFSLILESASTNQTSMYLCASSLMLAGVRGTQYFGPGTRLLVL.

This clone has only a few counts. The chain combines TRBV7-9 with TRBJ1-5; D perhaps matches TRBD1 (6 bases). The germline V gene encodes CDR1 SEHNR and CDR2 FQNEAQ (reference sequence). Trimming cost V 6 bases and J 5 bases, with 14 bases left between them. The CDR3 has 14 residues. The CDR3 reads CASSRWDTDQPQHF. In DNA, the CDR3 is TGTGCCAGCAGTAGGTGGGACACCGATCAGCCCCAGCATTTT.

V and J are TRBV4-2 and TRBJ2-7; D gene uncertain. V was cut by 3 bases and J by 2 bases, with 11 bases left in between. Per germline, CDR1 LGHNA and CDR2 YNFKEQ. This CDR3 region has 14 residues. CDR3: CASSQSVTAYEQYF. DNA for the CDR3: TGTGCCAGCAGCCAGTCGGTAACGGCCTACGAGCAGTACTTC.

About this clone: The junction shows a germline mismatch at one end, possibly a read error. The gene calls are TRBV7-7 and TRBJ2-5; 12 bases are a match to TRBD2. Germline values: CDR1 SSHAT, CDR2 FNYEAQ (reference sequence). CDR3 length: 21 amino acids. For the CDR3, the DNA is TGTGCTAGCAGCAAAAACACACCCGGGCGACTAGCGGGGGCCGGGGAAGAGACCCAGTACTTC. This sequence encodes CASSKNTPGRLAGAGEETQYF.

V usage is TRBV4-1 and J usage is TRBJ2-5; D may be TRBD2 (5 bases). Trimming pared 2 bases from V and 0 bases from J, leaving 19 bases between. The length of the CDR3 is 18 residues. In germline, CDR1 is MGHRA, CDR2 YSYEKL. The CDR3 is CASSQSPNSGRYQETQYF. The CDR3 coding sequence is TGCGCCAGCAGCCAAAGCCCCAACAGCGGAAGGTACCAAGAGACCCAGTACTTC.

This chain uses TRBV10-2 with TRBJ1-6; D not certain. Between the trimmed V and J ends, which lost 2 bases and 8 bases, there was a span of 13 bases. The CDR3 has 15 residues. CDR1 is WSHSY, CDR2 SAAADI, per germline. The CDR3 loop is CASSEQTSSHSPLHF. The DNA of the CDR3 is TGCGCCAGCAGTGAGCAGACATCCTCCCATTCACCCCTCCACTTT.

The chain employs TRBV7-8 and TRBJ2-1; 10 nucleotides match TRBD2. In germline, CDR1 is SGHVS, CDR2 FQNEAQ. Losses at the gene ends were 5 bases for V and 5 bases for J; bases not matched to a gene: 9. CDR3 length: 16 amino acids. Here the CDR3 reads CASSPPGLAWDNEQFF. CDR3 DNA sequence: TGTGCCAGCAGCCCCCCGGGACTAGCGTGGGACAATGAGCAGTTCTTC. Using reference TRBV7-8 and TRBJ2-1 for the parts outside the CDR3, the full variable domain is GAGVSQSPRYKVAKRGQDVALRCDPISGHVSLFWYQQALGQGPEFLTYFQNEAQLDKSGLPSDRFFAERPEGSVSTLKIQRTQQEDSAVYLCASSPPGLAWDNEQFFGPGTRLTVL.

The V and J genes are TRBV5-1 and TRBJ2-5; 8 bases fit TRBD2. The J segment lost 1 base and the V segment lost 3 bases, leaving 8 bases of the junction unmatched. Germline values: CDR1 SGHRS, CDR2 YFSETQ. CDR3 length equals 16 residues. CDR3 sequence (DNA): TGCGCCAGCAGCTCCCGGCTAGCGGGTGTCCAAGAGACCCAGTACTTC. Amino acids: CASSSRLAGVQETQYF.

The count of this clone is one. This chain joins TRBV13 and TRBJ2-1; TRBD2 matches at 9 bases. This CDR3 is built from 16 residues. Losses at the gene ends were 7 bases for V and 0 bases for J; bases not matched to a gene: 7. Germline V gene data show CDR1 as PRHDT and CDR2 as FYEKMQ (reference sequence). CDR3 nucleotide sequence: TGTGCCAGCACGGTTCTAGCGGGGAGCTCCTACAATGAGCAGTTCTTC. Translated: CASTVLAGSSYNEQFF.

This chain uses TRBV7-9 with TRBJ2-7, with 10 nucleotides matching TRBD1. The CDR3 contains 14 residues. With 2 bases clipped from V and 8 bases from J, the junction kept 6 bases outside the gene matches. Germline loops: CDR1 SEHNR, CDR2 FQNEAQ (reference sequence). CDR3 sequence (DNA): TGTGCCAGCAGCTTAAGACAGGGGGCTTACAAGCAGTACTTC. This translates into CASSLRQGAYKQYF.

This clone has more than one count but fewer than ten. A junction end diverges from the germline sequence, so it may reflect a read error. This rearrangement joins TRBV7-7 to TRBJ2-2; 9 positions match TRBD1. Germline loops: CDR1 SSHAT, CDR2 FNYEAQ (reference sequence). The CDR3 runs 15 residues. The CDR3 bases are TGTGCTAGCAGCTTAGGGACAGGGATCAACGGGGAGCTGTTTTTT. Amino acid sequence: CASSLGTGINGELFF. The full variable domain, its missing parts supplied by reference TRBV7-7 and TRBJ2-2, is GAGVSQSPRYKVTKRGQDVTLRCDPISSHATLYWYQQALGQGPEFLTYFNYEAQPDKSGLPSDRFSAERPEGSISTLTIQRTEQRDSAMYRCASSLGTGINGELFFGEGSRLTVL.

The CDR3 loop is CASSLAGTGGEKLFF. The CDR3 DNA follows: TGTGCCAGCAGTTTGGCCGGGACAGGGGGTGAAAAACTGTTTTTT. The chain couples TRBV27 to TRBJ1-4, with TRBD1 identical over 11 bases. Germline V gene data show CDR1 as MNHEY and CDR2 as SMNVEV (reference sequence). The V gene end was trimmed by 3 bases and the J gene end by 7 bases; junction bases not matched to a gene: 4. The CDR3 consists of 15 residues.

The chain has TRBV2 and TRBJ2-3; no clear D. V was shortened by 8 bases and J by 6 bases, with 9 bases between the two germline ends. This CDR3 comprises 11 residues. The germline V gene has CDR1 SNHLY and CDR2 FYNNEI. The CDR3 region is CASAYYDTQYF. For the CDR3, the DNA is TGTGCCAGCGCCTACTACGATACGCAGTATTTT.

The J gene is TRBJ2-5, the V gene TRBV6-5; the D is unclear. CDR1 and CDR2 (germline): MNHEY, SVGAGI. The V and J ends lost 6 bases and 4 bases respectively, with 12 bases between them. This CDR3 has 13 residues. As DNA, the CDR3 is TGTGCCAGCAGGCCTCTCTATGGAGAGACCCAGTACTTC. Amino acids: CASRPLYGETQYF.

CDR3 coding DNA: TGTGCCATCAGTATAGCAGGGGGAAGTTATGGCTACACCTTC. Protein product: CAISIAGGSYGYTF. The J gene is TRBJ1-2, the V gene TRBV10-3, with TRBD1 matching 7 bases. Germline CDR1 is ENHRY and CDR2 is SYGVKD. V shed 5 bases, J shed 5 bases, and the junction held 8 bases outside the gene matches. This CDR3 is 14 amino acids long.

The chain carries TRBV7-2 and TRBJ2-3, with D perhaps TRBD2 (6 bases). V lost 2 bases, J lost 1 base, and 10 bases lay in between. This CDR3 has 15 amino acids. Germline V gene lookup returns CDR1 SGHTA and CDR2 FQGNSA. This CDR3 is CASSLSWRGTDTQYF. CDR3 in DNA: TGTGCCAGCAGCTTATCATGGAGGGGCACAGATACGCAGTATTTT. The entire variable domain, with the rest obtained from reference TRBV7-2 and TRBJ2-3, is as follows: GAGVSQSPSNKVTEKGKDVELRCDPISGHTALYWYRQSLGQGLEFLIYFQGNSAPDKSGLPSDRFSAERTGGSVSTLTIQRTQQEDSAVYLCASSLSWRGTDTQYFGPGTRLTVL.

This clone was observed a few times. The gene calls are TRBV5-1 and TRBJ1-4, with D perhaps TRBD1 (6 bases). The germline V and J ends were trimmed by 2 bases and 3 bases, with 8 bases remaining between them. The length of the CDR3 is 14 residues. Germline values: CDR1 SGHRS, CDR2 YFSETQ. CDR3 residues: CASSFKGANEKLFF. In DNA, the CDR3 is TGCGCCAGCAGCTTCAAGGGGGCTAATGAAAAACTGTTTTTT.

This chain joins TRBV19 and TRBJ2-2, with TRBD2 matching over 9 bases. Germline assignment: CDR1 LNHDA and CDR2 SQIVND (reference sequence). The CDR3 runs 17 residues. V shed 5 bases, J shed 4 bases, and the junction held 11 bases outside the gene matches. The CDR3 sequence: CASSLDRLAVGTGELFF. The CDR3 region has the DNA TGTGCCAGTAGTCTCGATCGACTAGCGGTGGGCACCGGGGAGCTGTTTTTT.

This chain connects TRBV6-5 to TRBJ2-5, with D maybe TRBD1 (6 bases). TRBJ2-7 matches the DNA end more closely, so the J call is doubtful. The CDR3 sequence is 15 residues long. CDR1 is MNHEY and CDR2 is SVGAGI in the germline V gene. CDR3 residues: CASSVAQGHHYEQYF. The CDR3, as DNA: TGTGCCAGCAGTGTCGCTCAGGGACACCACTACGAGCAGTACTTC.

This chain links TRBV7-2 with TRBJ2-7; maybe TRBD2 (7 bases). CDR1 is SGHTA, CDR2 FQGNSA, per germline. This CDR3 has 15 residues. V was trimmed by 1 base and J by 2 bases, leaving 12 bases between them. The CDR3 region is CASSLVGRGAYEQYF. The CDR3 DNA reads TGTGCCAGCAGCTTAGTTGGGAGGGGGGCCTACGAGCAGTACTTC.